One T cell receptor (beta chain) is described in this entry. The data belong to a study of control samples from healthy donors and cancer patients. The repertoire was sequenced with immunoSEQ multiplex PCR; TCRdb's copy has only in-frame clones and lacks some. This sample has about 190,000 clones, with approximately 90% found just once. Germline lookup yields CDR1 GTSNPN and CDR2 SVGIG (reference sequence). The V and J ends lost 1 base and 2 bases, in that order; junction bases with no gene match: 5. The CDR3 has 15 amino acids. The receptor's source is a man aged 25 to 45 in good health. The chain recombines TRBV30 with TRBJ1-5, with 7 bases fitting TRBD1. Input material: blood. The CDR3 sequence is CAWSEQGIRNQPQHF. The CDR3 DNA sequence: TGTGCCTGGAGTGAACAGGGGATTCGCAATCAGCCCCAGCATTTT.